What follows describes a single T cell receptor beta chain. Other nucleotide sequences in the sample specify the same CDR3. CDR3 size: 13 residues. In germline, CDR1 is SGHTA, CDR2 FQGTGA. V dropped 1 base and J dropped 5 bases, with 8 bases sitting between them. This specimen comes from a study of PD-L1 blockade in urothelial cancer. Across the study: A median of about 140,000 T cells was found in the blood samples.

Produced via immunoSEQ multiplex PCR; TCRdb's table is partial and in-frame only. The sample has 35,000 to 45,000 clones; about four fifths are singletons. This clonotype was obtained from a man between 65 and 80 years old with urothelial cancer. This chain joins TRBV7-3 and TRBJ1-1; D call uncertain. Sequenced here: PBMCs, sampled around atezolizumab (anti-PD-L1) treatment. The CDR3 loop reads CASSLRGGTEAFF. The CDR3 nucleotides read TGTGCCAGCAGCTTAAGAGGTGGAACTGAAGCTTTCTTT.